This T cell receptor beta chain was documented in a study of shared clonotypes between healthy human individuals. Profiling relied on immunoSEQ multiplex PCR, and the TCRdb table lists in-frame clones only, not all of them. The profile shows roughly 1,100,000 clones, around four fifths of them singletons. Material: memory CD4+ T cells sorted from blood. Subset defined: CD45RA-negative fraction. The clonotype comes from a man aged 18 to 29 in good health.

CDR3 bases: TGTGCCAGCAGCTCCAAGACTAGCGGCCCTTACGAGCAGTACTTC. Residues: CASSSKTSGPYEQYF. V is TRBV7-2 and J is TRBJ2-7; TRBD2 agrees at 9 bases. Trimming took 4 bases from V and 4 from J; bases not matched to a gene: 8. The germline gives CDR1 SGHTA, CDR2 FQGNSA. The CDR3 runs 15 residues.